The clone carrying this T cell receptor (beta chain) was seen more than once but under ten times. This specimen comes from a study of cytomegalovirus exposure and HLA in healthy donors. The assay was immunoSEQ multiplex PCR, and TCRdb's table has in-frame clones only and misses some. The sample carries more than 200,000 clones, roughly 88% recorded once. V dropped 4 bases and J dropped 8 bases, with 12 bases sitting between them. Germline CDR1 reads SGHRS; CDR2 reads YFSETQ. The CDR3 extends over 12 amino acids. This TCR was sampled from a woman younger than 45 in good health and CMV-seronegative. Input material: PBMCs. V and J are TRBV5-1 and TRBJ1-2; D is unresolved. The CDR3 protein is CASSLGPGGYTF. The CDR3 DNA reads TGCGCCAGCAGCCTTGGTCCAGGCGGCTACACCTTC.